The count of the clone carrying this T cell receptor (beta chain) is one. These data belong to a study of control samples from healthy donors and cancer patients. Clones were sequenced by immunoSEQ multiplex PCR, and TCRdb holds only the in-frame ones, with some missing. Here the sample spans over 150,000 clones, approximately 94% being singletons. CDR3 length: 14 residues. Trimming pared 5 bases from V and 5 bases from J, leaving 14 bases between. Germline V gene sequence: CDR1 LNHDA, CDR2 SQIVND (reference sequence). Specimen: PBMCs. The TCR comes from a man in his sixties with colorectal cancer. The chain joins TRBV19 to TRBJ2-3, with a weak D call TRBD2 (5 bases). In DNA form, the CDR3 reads TGTGCCAGTAGTCAGCCGGCTGAGGGAGATACGCAGTATTTT. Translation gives CASSQPAEGDTQYF.